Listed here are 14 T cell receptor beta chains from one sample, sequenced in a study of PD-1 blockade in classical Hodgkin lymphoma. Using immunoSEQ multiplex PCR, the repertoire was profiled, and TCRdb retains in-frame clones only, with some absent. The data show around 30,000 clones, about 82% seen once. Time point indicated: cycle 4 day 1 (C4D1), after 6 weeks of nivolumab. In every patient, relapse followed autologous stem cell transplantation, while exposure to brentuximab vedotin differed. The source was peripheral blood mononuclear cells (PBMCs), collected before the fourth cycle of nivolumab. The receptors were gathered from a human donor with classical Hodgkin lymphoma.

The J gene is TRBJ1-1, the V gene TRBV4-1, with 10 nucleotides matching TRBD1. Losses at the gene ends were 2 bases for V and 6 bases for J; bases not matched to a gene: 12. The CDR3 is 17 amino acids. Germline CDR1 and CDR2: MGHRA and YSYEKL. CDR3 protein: CASSQYRQGAGRSEAFF. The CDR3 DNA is TGCGCCAGCAGCCAATACCGACAGGGGGCGGGTCGGTCTGAAGCTTTCTTT.

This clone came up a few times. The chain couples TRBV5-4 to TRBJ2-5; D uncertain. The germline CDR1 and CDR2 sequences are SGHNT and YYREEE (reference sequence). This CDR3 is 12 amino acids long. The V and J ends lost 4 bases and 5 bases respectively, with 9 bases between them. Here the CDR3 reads CASSGLSETQYF. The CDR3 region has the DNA TGTGCCAGCAGCGGCCTTTCCGAGACCCAGTACTTC. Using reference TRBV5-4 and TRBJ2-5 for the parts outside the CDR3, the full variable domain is ETGVTQSPTHLIKTRGQQVTLRCSSQSGHNTVSWYQQALGQGPQFIFQYYREEENGRGNFPPRFSGLQFPNYSSELNVNALELDDSALYLCASSGLSETQYFGPGTRLLVL.

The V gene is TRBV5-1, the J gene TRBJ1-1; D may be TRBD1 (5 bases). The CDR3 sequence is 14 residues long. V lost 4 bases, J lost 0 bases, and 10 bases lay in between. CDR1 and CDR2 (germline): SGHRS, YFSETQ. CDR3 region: CASSLGTVNTEAFF. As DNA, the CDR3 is TGCGCCAGCAGCCTGGGGACGGTGAACACTGAAGCTTTCTTT. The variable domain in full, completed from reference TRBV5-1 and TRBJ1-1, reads KAGVTQTPRYLIKTRGQQVTLSCSPISGHRSVSWYQQTPGQGLQFLFEYFSETQRNKGNFPGRFSGRQFSNSRSEMNVSTLELGDSALYLCASSLGTVNTEAFFGQGTRLTVV.

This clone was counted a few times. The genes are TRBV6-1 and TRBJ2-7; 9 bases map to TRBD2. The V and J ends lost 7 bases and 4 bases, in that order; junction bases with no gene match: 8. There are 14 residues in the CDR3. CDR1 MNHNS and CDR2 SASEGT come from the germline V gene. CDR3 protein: CASNRLAGEYEQYF. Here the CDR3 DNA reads TGTGCCAGCAATCGATTAGCGGGGGAATACGAGCAGTACTTC.

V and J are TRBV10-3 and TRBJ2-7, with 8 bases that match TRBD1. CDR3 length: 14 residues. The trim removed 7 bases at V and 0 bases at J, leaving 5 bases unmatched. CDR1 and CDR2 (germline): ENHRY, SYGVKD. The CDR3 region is CAIIPGQVSYEQYF. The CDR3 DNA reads TGTGCCATCATCCCGGGACAGGTCTCCTACGAGCAGTACTTC.

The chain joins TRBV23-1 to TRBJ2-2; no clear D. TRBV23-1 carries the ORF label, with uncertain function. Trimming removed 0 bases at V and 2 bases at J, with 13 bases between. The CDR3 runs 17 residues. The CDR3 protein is CASSQSRPGRNTGELFF. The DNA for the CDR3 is TGCGCCAGCAGTCAATCGAGGCCAGGCAGAAACACCGGGGAGCTGTTTTTT.

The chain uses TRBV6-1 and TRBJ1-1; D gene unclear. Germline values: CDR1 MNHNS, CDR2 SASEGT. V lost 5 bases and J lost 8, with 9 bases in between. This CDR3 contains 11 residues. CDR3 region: CASSLDGEAFF. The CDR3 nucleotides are TGTGCCAGCAGTTTGGACGGAGAAGCTTTCTTT.

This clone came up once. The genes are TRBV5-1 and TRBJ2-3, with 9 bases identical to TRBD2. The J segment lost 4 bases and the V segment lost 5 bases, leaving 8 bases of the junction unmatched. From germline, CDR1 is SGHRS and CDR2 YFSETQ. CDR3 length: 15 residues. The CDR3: CASRYSGSAPDTQYF. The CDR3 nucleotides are TGCGCCAGCAGGTATAGCGGGAGCGCCCCAGATACGCAGTATTTT.

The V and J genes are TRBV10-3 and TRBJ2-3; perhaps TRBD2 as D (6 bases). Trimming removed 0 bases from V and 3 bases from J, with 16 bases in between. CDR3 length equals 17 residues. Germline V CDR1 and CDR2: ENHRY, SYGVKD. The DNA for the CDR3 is TGTGCCATCAGTGAGTCGACCGGGAGTTGGGGTACAGATACGCAGTATTTT. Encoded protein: CAISESTGSWGTDTQYF.

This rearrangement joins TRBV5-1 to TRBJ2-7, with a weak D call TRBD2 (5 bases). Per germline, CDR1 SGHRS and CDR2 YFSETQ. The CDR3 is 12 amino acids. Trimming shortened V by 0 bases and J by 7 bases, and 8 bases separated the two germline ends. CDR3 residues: CASSLEWREQYF. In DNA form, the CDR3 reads TGCGCCAGCAGCTTGGAATGGAGGGAGCAGTACTTC.

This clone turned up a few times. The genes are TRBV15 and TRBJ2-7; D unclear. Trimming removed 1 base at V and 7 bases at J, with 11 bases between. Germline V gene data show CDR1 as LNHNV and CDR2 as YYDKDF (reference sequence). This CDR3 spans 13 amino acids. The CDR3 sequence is CATSRGRAPEQYF. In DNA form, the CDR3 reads TGTGCCACCAGCAGAGGCCGGGCCCCAGAGCAGTACTTC.

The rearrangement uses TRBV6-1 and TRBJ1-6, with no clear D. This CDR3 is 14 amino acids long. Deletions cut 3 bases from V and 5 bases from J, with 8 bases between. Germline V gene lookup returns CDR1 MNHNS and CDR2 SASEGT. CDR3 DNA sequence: TGTGCCAGCAGTGACGCAGTTCATAATTCACCCCTCCACTTT. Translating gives CASSDAVHNSPLHF.

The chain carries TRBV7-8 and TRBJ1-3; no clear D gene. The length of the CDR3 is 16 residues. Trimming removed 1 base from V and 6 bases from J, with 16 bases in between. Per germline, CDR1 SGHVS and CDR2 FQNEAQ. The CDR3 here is CASSLGGLTGKNTIYF. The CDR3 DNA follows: TGTGCCAGCAGCTTAGGCGGGCTAACCGGGAAAAACACCATATATTTT.

CDR3 amino acids: CASSVRDRTGTEAFF. The CDR3, as DNA: TGTGCCAGCAGTGTCCGGGACCGGACGGGCACTGAAGCTTTCTTT. The genes are TRBV2 and TRBJ1-1; TRBD1 is a possible D gene (5 bases). Germline assignment: CDR1 SNHLY and CDR2 FYNNEI. With 4 bases removed from V and 4 bases from J, the gap between germline ends came to 16 bases. This CDR3 comprises 15 residues.